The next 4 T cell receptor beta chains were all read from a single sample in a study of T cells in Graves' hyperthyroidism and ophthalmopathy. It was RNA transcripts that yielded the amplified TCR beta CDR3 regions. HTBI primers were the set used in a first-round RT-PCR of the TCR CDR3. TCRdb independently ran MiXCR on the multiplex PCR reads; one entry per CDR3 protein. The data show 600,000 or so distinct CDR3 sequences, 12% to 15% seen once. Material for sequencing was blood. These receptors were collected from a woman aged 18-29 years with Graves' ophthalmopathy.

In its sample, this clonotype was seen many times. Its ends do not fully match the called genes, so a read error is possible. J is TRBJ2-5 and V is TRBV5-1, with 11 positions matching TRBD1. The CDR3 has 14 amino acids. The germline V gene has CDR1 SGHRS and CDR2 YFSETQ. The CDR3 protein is CASSPGTGGETQYF. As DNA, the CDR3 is TGTGCCAGCTCACCGGGGACAGGGGGAGAGACCCAGTACTTC.

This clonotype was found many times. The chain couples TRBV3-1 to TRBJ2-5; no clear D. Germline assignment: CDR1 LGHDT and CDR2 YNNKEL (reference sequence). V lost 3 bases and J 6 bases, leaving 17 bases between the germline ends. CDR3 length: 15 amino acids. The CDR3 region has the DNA TGTGCCAGCAGCCAGTCCGGGCTGCCTGGGAAGACCCAGTACTTC. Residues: CASSQSGLPGKTQYF.

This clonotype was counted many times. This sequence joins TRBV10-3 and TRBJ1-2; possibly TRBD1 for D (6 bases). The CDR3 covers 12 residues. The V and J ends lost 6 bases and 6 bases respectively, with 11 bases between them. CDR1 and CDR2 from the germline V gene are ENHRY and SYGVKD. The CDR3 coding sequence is TGTGCCATCAGAACAGACAGGAATGGCTACACCTTC. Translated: CAIRTDRNGYTF.

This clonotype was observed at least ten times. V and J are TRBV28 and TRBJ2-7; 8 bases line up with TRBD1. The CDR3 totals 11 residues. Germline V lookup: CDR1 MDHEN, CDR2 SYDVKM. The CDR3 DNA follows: TGTCAAACAGGGGGGACCTACGAGCAGTACTTC. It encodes CQTGGTYEQYF.